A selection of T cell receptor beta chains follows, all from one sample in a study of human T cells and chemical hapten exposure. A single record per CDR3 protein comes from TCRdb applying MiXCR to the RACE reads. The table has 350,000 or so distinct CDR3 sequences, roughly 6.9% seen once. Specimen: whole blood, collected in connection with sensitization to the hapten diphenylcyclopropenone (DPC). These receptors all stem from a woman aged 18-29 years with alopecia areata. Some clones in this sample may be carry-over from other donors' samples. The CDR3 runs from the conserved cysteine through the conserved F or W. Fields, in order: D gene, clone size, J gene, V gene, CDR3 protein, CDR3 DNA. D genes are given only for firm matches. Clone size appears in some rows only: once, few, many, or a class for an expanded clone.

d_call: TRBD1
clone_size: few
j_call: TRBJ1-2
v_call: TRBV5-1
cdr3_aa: CASSLTNTGGANYGYTF
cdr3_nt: TGCGCCAGCAGCTTAACTAATACAGGGGGCGCTAACTATGGCTACACCTTC

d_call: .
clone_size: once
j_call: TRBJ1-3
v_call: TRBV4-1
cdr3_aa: CASSQGYAGLPGNTIYF
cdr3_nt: TGCGCCAGCAGCCAAGGTTACGCGGGGCTGCCTGGAAACACCATATATTTT

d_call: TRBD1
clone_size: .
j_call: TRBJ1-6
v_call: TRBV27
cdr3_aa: CASSLFTGENSPLHF
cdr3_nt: TGTGCCAGCAGTTTATTTACAGGGGAAAATTCACCCCTCCACTTT

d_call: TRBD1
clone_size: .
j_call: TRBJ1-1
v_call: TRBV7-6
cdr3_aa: CASSALPGGLNTEAFF
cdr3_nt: TGTGCCAGCAGCGCTTTACCAGGGGGCCTTAACACTGAAGCTTTCTTT

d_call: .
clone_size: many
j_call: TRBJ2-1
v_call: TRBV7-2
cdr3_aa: CASSLAPVMKNEQFF
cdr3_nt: TGTGCCAGCAGCTTAGCGCCCGTTATGAAGAATGAGCAGTTCTTC

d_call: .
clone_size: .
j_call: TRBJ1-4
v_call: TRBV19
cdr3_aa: CASSPRRNEKLFF
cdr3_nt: TGTGCCAGTAGTCCCCGACGGAATGAAAAACTGTTTTTT

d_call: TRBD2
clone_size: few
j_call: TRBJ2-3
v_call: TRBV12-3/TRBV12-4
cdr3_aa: CASSFGGGSDTQYF
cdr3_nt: TGTGCCAGCAGTTTTGGCGGGGGGTCGGATACGCAGTATTTT

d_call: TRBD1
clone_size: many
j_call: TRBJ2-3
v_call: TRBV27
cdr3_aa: CASSLTTGAGTDTQYF
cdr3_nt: TGTGCCAGCAGTTTAACCACAGGGGCTGGCACAGATACGCAGTATTTT

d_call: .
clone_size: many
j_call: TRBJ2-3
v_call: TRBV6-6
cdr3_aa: CASSYYASPSTDTQYF
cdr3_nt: TGTGCCAGCAGTTACTATGCGTCCCCTAGCACAGATACGCAGTATTTT

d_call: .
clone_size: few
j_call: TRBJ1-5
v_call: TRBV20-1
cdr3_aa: CSASSPGFNQPQHF
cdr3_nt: TGCAGTGCTTCTTCACCAGGGTTCAATCAGCCCCAGCATTTT

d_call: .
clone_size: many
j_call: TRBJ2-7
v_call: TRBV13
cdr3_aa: CASSRRFYEQYF
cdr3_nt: TGTGCCAGCAGTCGACGCTTCTACGAGCAGTACTTC

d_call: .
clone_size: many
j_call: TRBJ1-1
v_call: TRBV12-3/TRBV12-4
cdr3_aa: CASSLGRGQETFF
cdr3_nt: TGTGCCAGCAGTTTAGGGCGGGGCCAGGAAACTTTCTTT

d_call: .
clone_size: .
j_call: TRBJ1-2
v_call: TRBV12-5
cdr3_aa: CASGGQAPSTF
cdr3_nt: TGTGCTAGTGGGGGGCAGGCCCCTTCGACCTTC

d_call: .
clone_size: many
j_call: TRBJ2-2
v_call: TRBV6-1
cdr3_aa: CASSGHTGELFF
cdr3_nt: TGTGCCAGCTCGGGGCACACCGGGGAGCTGTTTTTT

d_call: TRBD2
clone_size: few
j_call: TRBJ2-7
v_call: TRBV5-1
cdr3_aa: CASSFGLAGLYEQYF
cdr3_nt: TGCGCCAGCAGCTTTGGACTAGCGGGTCTCTACGAGCAGTACTTC

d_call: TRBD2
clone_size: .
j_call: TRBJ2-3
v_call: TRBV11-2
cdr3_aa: CASSEPGLVQNTQYF
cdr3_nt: TGTGCCAGCAGCGAACCGGGACTAGTCCAAAATACGCAGTATTTT

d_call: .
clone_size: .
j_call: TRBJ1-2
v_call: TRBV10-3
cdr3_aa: CAISESSQGGNYGYTF
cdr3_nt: TGTGCCATCAGTGAGTCGTCCCAGGGCGGTAACTATGGCTACACCTTC

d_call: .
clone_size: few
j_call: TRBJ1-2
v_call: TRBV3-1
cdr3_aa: CASSQQGSVTF
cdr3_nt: TGTGCCAGCAGCCAACAGGGATCTGTAACCTTC

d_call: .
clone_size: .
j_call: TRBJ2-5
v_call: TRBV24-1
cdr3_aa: CATSDLAEETQYF
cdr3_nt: TGTGCCACCAGTGATTTGGCAGAAGAGACCCAGTACTTC

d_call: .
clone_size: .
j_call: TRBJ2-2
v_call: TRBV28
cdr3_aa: CASSLWGESNRELFF
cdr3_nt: TGTGCCAGCAGTTTATGGGGGGAATCCAACCGGGAGCTGTTTTTT

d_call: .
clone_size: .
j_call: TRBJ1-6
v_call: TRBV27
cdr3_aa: CASSPGTATSSYNSPLHF
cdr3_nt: TGTGCCAGCAGTCCTGGGACGGCAACCAGCTCCTATAATTCACCCCTCCACTTT

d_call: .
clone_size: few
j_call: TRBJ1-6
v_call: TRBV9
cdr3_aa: CASSVGDSISYNSPLHF
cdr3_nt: TGTGCCAGCAGCGTAGGGGACTCAATCTCCTATAATTCACCCCTCCACTTT

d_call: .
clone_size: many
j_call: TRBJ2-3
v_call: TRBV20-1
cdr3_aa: CSARDGSSTDTQYF
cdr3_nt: TGCAGTGCTAGAGATGGATCCAGCACAGATACGCAGTATTTT

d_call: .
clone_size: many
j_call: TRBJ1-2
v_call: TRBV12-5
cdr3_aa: CASGQSNYGYTF
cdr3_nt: TGTGCTAGTGGCCAATCTAACTATGGCTACACCTTC

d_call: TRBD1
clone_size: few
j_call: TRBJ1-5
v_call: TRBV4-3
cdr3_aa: CASSPGGGGNQPQHF
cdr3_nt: TGCGCCAGCAGCCCAGGGGGGGGTGGCAATCAGCCCCAGCATTTT

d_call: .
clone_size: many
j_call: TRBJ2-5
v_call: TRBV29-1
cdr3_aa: CSVEVWAGVQETQYF
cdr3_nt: TGCAGCGTTGAAGTGTGGGCAGGGGTCCAAGAGACCCAGTACTTC

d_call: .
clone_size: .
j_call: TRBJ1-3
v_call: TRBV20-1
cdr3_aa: CSASTEAGNTIYF
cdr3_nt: TGCAGTGCTAGTACAGAGGCTGGAAACACCATATATTTT

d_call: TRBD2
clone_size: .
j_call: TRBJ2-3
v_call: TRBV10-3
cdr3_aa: CAISEPIGGGADTQYF
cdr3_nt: TGTGCCATCAGTGAGCCCATCGGGGGGGGAGCAGATACGCAGTATTTT

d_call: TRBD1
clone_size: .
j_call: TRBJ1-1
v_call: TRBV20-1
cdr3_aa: CSAGDRVNTEAFF
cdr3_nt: TGCAGTGCTGGGGACAGGGTGAACACTGAAGCTTTCTTT

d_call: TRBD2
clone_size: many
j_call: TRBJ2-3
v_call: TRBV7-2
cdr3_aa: CASSSVGGADTQYF
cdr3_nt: TGTGCCAGCAGCTCGGTCGGGGGGGCGGATACGCAGTATTTT

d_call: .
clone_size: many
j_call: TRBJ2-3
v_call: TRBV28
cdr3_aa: CASSSEGRRTDTQYF
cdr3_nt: TGTGCCAGCAGTTCCGAGGGGCGAAGAACAGATACGCAGTATTTT

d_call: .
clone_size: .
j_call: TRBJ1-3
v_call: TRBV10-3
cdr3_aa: CAIIADSGNTIYF
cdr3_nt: TGTGCCATCATAGCGGACTCTGGAAACACCATATATTTT

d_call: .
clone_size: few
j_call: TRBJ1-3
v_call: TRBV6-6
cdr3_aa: CASSYVAGAGNTIYF
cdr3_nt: TGTGCCAGCAGTTATGTGGCGGGCGCAGGAAACACCATATATTTT

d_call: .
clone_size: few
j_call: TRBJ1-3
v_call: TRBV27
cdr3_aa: CASSPAGRRGNTIYF
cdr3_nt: TGTGCCAGCAGTCCCGCAGGGCGGAGAGGAAACACCATATATTTT

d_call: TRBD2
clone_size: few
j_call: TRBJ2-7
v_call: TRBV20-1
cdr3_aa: CSARGTSGGFYEQYF
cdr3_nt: TGCAGTGCTAGAGGGACTAGCGGGGGGTTCTACGAGCAGTACTTC

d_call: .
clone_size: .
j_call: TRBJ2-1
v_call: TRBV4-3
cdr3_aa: CASSQGGEWNEQFF
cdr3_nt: TGCGCCAGCAGCCAAGGGGGGGAATGGAATGAGCAGTTCTTC

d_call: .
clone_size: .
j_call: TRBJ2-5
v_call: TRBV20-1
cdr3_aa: CSARERTGETEETQYF
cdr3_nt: TGCAGTGCTAGAGAGAGGACGGGCGAAACCGAAGAGACCCAGTACTTC

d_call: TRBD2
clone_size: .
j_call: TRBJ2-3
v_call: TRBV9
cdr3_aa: CASSALAGTSTDTQYF
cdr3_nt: TGTGCCAGCAGCGCACTAGCGGGGACTAGCACAGATACGCAGTATTTT

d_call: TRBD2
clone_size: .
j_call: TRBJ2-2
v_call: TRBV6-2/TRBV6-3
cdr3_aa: CASSYLGEREITGELFF
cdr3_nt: TGTGCCAGCAGTTACCTCGGAGAGCGGGAAATCACCGGGGAGCTGTTTTTT

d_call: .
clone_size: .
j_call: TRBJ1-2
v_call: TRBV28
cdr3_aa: CASSVTGSGGYTF
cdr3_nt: TGTGCCAGCAGTGTAACAGGTTCTGGTGGCTACACCTTC

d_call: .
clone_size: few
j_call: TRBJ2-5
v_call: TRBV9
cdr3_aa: CASSVGSRGADLETQYF
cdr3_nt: TGTGCCAGCAGCGTAGGGAGCCGGGGGGCTGATCTTGAGACCCAGTACTTC

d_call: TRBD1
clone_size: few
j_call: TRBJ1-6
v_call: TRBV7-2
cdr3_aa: CASSLGDRPTPSPLHF
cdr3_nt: TGTGCCAGCAGCTTAGGGGACAGGCCCACCCCTTCACCCCTCCACTTT

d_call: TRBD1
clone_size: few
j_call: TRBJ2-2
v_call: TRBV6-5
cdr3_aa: CASSFQQGAWTGELFF
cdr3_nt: TGTGCCAGCAGTTTCCAGCAGGGGGCATGGACCGGGGAGCTGTTTTTT

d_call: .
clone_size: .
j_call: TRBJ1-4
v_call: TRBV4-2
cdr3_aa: CASSHPEGGQWTNEKLFF
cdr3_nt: TGTGCCAGCAGCCATCCGGAAGGGGGGCAGTGGACTAATGAAAAACTGTTTTTT

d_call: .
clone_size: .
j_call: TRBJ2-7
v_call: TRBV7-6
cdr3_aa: CASSLYEGPAYEQYF
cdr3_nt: TGTGCCAGCAGCTTATATGAGGGCCCCGCCTACGAGCAGTACTTC

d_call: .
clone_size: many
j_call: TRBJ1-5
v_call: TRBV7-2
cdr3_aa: CASSPEIRHTSNQPQHF
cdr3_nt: TGTGCCAGCAGCCCCGAAATTAGGCATACGAGCAATCAGCCCCAGCATTTT

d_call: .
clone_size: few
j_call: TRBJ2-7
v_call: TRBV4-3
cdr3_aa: CASSQDGGSRDVVEEQYF
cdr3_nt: TGCGCCAGCAGCCAAGACGGTGGTAGCCGGGACGTCGTTGAAGAGCAGTACTTC

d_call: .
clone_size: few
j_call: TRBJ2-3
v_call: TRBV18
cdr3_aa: CASSPPVQMNFPSTDTQYF
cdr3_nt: TGTGCCAGCTCACCACCGGTTCAGATGAACTTCCCCAGCACAGATACGCAGTATTTT

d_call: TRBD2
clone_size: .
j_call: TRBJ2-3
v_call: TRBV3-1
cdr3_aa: CASSQESGAIDTQYF
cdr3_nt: TGTGCCAGCAGCCAAGAGAGCGGGGCAATTGATACGCAGTATTTT

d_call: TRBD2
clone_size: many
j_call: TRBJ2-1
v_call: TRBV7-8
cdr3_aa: CASSIGGDLQFF
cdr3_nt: TGTGCCAGCAGCATTGGGGGGGACTTGCAGTTCTTC

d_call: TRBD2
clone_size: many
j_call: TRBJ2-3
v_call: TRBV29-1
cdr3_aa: CSVWAGGQGAQYF
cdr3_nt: TGCAGCGTTTGGGCGGGGGGTCAAGGGGCGCAGTATTTT

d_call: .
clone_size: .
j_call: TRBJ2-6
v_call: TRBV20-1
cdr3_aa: CSALTSGANVLTF
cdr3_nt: TGCAGTGCCCTTACCTCTGGGGCCAACGTCCTGACTTTC

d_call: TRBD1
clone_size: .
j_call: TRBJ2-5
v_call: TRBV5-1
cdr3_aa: CASSPVKTGGEETQYF
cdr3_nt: TGCGCCAGCAGCCCAGTGAAGACAGGGGGCGAGGAGACCCAGTACTTC

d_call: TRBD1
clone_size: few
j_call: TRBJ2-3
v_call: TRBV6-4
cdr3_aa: CASRRDRGEDTQYF
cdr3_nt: TGTGCCAGCAGGAGGGACAGGGGAGAAGATACGCAGTATTTT

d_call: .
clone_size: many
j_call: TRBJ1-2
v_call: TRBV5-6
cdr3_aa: CASSSGQKYGYTF
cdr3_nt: TGTGCCAGCAGCTCAGGACAGAAGTATGGCTACACCTTC

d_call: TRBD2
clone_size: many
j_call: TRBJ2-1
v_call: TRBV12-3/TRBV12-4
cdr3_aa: CASAPPLSSGGAYNEQFF
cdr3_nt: TGTGCCAGCGCGCCCCCCCTCTCTAGCGGGGGCGCTTACAATGAGCAGTTCTTC

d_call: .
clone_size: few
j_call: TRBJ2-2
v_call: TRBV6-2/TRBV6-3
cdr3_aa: CASRPSGANTGELFF
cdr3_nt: TGTGCCAGCCGCCCCTCGGGGGCGAACACCGGGGAGCTGTTTTTT

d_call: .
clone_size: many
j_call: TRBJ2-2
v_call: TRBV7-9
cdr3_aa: CASSPLSHGELFF
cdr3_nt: TGTGCCAGCAGCCCGCTCTCCCACGGGGAGCTGTTTTTT

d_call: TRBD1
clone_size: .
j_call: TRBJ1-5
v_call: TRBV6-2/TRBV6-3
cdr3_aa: CASSPDWTGGYQPQHF
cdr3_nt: TGTGCCAGCAGCCCTGACTGGACAGGGGGCTATCAGCCCCAGCATTTT

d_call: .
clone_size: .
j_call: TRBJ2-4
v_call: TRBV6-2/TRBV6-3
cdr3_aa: CASRTRTRGGMDIQYF
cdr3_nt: TGTGCCAGCAGGACCAGGACAAGGGGGGGAATGGACATTCAGTACTTC